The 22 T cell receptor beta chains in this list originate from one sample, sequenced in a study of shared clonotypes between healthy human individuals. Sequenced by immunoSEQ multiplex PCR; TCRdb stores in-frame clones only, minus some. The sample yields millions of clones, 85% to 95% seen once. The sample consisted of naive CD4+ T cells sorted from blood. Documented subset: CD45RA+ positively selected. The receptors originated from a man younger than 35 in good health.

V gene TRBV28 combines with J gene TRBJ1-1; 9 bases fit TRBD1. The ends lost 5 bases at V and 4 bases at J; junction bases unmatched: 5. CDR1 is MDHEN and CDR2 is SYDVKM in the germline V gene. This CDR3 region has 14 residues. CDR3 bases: TGTGCCAGCAGTCCCGGGACAGGGATCACTGAAGCTTTCTTT. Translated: CASSPGTGITEAFF.

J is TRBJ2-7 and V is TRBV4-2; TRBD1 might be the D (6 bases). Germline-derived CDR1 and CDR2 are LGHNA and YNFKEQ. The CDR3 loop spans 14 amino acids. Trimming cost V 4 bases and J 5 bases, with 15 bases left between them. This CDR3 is CASSLQVQGNEQYF. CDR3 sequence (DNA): TGTGCCAGCAGCCTACAGGTCCAGGGGAACGAGCAGTACTTC.

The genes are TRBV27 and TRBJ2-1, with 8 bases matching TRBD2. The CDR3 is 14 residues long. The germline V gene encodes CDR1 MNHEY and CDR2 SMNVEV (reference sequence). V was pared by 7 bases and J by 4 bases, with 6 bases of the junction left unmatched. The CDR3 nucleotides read TGTGCCAGCAATAGAGCGGGAGCTTACAATGAGCAGTTCTTC. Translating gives CASNRAGAYNEQFF.

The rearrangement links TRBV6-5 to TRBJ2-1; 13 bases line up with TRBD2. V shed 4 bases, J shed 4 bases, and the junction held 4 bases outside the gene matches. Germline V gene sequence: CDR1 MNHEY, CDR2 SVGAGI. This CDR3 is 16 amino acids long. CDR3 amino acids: CASSSGGLAGYNEQFF. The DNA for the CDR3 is TGTGCCAGCAGTTCCGGGGGACTAGCGGGATACAATGAGCAGTTCTTC.

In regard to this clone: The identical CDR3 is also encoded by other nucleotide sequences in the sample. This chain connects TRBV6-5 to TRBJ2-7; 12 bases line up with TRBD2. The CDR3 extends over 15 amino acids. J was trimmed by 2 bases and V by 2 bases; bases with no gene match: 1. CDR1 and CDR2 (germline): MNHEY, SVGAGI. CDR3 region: CASSYRLAGAYEQYF. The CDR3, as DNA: TGTGCCAGCAGTTACCGACTAGCGGGAGCCTACGAGCAGTACTTC.

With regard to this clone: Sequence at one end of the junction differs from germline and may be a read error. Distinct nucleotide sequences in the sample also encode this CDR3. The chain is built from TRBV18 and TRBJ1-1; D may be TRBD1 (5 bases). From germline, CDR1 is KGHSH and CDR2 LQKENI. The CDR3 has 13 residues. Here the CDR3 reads CASSPRGGTEAFF. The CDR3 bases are TGTGCCAGCTCCCCACGGGGGGGGACTGAAGCTTTCTTT.

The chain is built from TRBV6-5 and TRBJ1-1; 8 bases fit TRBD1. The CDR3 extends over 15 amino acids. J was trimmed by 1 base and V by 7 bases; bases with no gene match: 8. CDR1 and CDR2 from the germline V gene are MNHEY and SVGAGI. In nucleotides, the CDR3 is TGTGCCAGCAATTCCGGGGACAGGCAGAACACTGAAGCTTTCTTT. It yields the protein CASNSGDRQNTEAFF.

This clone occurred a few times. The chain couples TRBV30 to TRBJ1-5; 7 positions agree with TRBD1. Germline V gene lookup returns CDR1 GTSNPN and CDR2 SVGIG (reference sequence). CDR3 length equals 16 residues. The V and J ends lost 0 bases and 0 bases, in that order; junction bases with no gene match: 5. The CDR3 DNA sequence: TGTGCCTGGAGTGTGAGAAGGGGGCATAGCAATCAGCCCCAGCATTTT. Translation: CAWSVRRGHSNQPQHF.

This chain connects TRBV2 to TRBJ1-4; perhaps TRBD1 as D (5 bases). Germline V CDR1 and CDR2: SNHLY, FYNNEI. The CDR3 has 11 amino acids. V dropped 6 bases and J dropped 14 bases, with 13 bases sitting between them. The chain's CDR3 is CASSADSNLFF. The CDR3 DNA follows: TGTGCCAGCAGCGCCGACAGCAATCTGTTTTTT.

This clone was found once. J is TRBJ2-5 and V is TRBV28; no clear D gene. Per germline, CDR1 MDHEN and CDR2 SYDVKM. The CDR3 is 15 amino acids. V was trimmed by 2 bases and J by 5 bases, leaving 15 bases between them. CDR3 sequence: CASSLTRALVETQYF. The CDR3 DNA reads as TGTGCCAGCAGTTTAACCCGGGCCCTCGTCGAGACCCAGTACTTC.

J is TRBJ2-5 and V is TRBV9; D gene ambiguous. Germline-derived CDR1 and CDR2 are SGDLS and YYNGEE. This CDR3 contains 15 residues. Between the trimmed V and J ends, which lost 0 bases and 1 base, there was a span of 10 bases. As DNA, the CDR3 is TGTGCCAGCAGCGTAGATGGCAGCCTCCAAGAGACCCAGTACTTC. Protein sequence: CASSVDGSLQETQYF.

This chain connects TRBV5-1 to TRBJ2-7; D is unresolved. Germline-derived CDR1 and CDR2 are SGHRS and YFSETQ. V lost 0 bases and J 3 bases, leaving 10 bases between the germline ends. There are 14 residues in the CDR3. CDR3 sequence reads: CASSLEVQSYEQYF. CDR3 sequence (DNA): TGCGCCAGCAGCTTGGAGGTACAGAGCTACGAGCAGTACTTC.

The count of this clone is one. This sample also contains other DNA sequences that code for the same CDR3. CDR3 region: CASRGTGGLNEQFF. The DNA of the CDR3 is TGTGCCAGCAGGGGGACAGGGGGCCTCAATGAGCAGTTCTTC. The chain carries TRBV2 and TRBJ2-1, with 12 bases identical to TRBD1. CDR1 SNHLY and CDR2 FYNNEI come from the germline V gene. Losses at the gene ends were 6 bases for V and 6 bases for J; bases not matched to a gene: 3. The CDR3 loop spans 14 amino acids.

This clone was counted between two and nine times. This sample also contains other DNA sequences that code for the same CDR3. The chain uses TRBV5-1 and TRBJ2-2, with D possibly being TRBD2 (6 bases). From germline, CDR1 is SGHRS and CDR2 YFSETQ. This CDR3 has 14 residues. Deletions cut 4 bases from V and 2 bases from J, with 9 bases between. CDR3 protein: CASSTGLNTGELFF. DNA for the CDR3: TGCGCCAGCAGCACGGGACTTAACACCGGGGAGCTGTTTTTT.

The CDR3: CATSRGDREHEQYF. The DNA of the CDR3 is TGTGCCACCAGCAGAGGAGACAGGGAACACGAGCAGTACTTC. The chain is built from TRBV15 and TRBJ2-5, with 7 bases fitting TRBD1. The DNA end is more similar to TRBJ2-7, so the J call may be wrong. This CDR3 comprises 14 residues. The germline V gene encodes CDR1 LNHNV and CDR2 YYDKDF (reference sequence).

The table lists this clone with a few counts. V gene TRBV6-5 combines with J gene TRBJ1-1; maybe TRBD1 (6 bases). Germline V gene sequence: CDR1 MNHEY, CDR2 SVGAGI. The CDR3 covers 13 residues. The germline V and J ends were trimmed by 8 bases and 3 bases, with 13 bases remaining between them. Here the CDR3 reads CASGRGADTEAFF. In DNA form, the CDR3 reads TGTGCCAGCGGGCGGGGGGCCGACACTGAAGCTTTCTTT.

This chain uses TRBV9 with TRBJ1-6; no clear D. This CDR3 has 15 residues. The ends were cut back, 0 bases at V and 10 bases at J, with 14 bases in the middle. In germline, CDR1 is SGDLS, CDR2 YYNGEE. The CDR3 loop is CASSVDPGMGSPLHF. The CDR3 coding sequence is TGTGCCAGCAGCGTAGATCCGGGGATGGGGTCACCCCTCCACTTT. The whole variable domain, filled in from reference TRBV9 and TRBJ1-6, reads DSGVTQTPKHLITATGQRVTLRCSPRSGDLSVYWYQQSLDQGLQFLIQYYNGEERAKGNILERFSAQQFPDLHSELNLSSLELGDSALYFCASSVDPGMGSPLHFGNGTRLTVT.

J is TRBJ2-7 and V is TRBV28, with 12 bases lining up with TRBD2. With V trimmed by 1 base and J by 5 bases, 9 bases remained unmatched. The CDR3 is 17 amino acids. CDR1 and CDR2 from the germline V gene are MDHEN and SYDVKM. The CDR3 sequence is CASSLSQLLAGGDEQYF. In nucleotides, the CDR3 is TGTGCCAGCAGTTTATCCCAGCTACTAGCGGGGGGTGACGAGCAGTACTTC.

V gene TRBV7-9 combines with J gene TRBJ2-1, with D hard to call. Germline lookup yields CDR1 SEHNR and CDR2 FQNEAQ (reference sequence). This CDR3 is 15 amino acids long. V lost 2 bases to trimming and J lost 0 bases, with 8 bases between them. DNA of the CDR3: TGTGCCAGCAGCTTATTGCTTGGCTCCTACAATGAGCAGTTCTTC. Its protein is CASSLLLGSYNEQFF.

CDR3 sequence: CASSEADRTAYYEQYF. DNA for the CDR3: TGTGCCAGCAGTGAAGCCGACCGGACCGCTTACTACGAGCAGTACTTC. J is TRBJ2-7 and V is TRBV6-1; D is ambiguous. From germline, CDR1 is MNHNS and CDR2 SASEGT. CDR3 length equals 16 residues. V shed 0 bases and J shed 3 bases, with 15 bases lying between them.

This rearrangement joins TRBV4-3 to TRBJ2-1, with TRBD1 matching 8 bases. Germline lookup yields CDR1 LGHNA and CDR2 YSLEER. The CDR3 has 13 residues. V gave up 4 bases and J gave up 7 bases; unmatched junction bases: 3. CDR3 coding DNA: TGCGCCAGCAGCCTCCGGGACAGGAATGAGCAGTTCTTC. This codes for CASSLRDRNEQFF.

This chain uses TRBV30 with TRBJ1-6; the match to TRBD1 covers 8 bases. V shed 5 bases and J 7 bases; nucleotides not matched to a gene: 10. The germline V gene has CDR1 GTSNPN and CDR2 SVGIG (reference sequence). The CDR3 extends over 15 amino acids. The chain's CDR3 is CAWSRQGMVNSPLHF. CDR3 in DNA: TGTGCCTGGTCCCGACAGGGGATGGTAAATTCACCCCTCCACTTT. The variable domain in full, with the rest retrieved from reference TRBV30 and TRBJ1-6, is SQTIHQWPATLVQPVGSPLSLECTVEGTSNPNLYWYRQAAGRGLQLLFYSVGIGQISSEVPQNLSASRPQDRQFILSSKKLLLSDSGFYLCAWSRQGMVNSPLHFGNGTRLTVT.